The rows below give T cell receptor beta chains drawn from one sample of a study of tumor-infiltrating lymphocytes in primary liver carcinoma. TCRdb used MiXCR to reprocess the multiplex PCR reads, holding one entry per CDR3 protein. The table includes approximately 310,000 distinct CDR3 sequences, 50% to 70% detected once. Sequencing was carried out using peripheral blood. The receptors originated from a man aged 40-49 years with primary liver carcinoma and hepatitis B virus infection. Each CDR3 is given with its conserved first and last residue. D genes are given only for firm matches. Some rows have no size entry. The others give once, few or many, or a class for an expanded clone.

>TRBJ2-7|TRBV28|-|-
TGTGCCAGCAGTAACGCGATTACGTTCTACGAGCAGTACTTC
CASSNAITFYEQYF
>TRBJ2-1|TRBV30|-|TRBD1
TGTGCCTGGGGCTGGACAGGTGGTGAGCAGTTCTTC
CAWGWTGGEQFF
>TRBJ2-7|TRBV29-1|-|TRBD1
TGCAGCGTCACCAATACCGGGACAGGGAATCCCTACGAGCAGTACTTT
CSVTNTGTGNPYEQYF
>TRBJ2-7|TRBV6-2/TRBV6-3|few|TRBD2
TGTGCCAGCAGCTTAGCGGGTGAGAGCTCCTACGAGCAGTACTTC
CASSLAGESSYEQYF
>TRBJ2-6|TRBV29-1|-|-
TGCAGCGTTGAAATGGGGGACGCTGGGACCAACGTCCTGACTTTC
CSVEMGDAGTNVLTF
>TRBJ2-7|TRBV30|-|-
TGTGCCTGGAGTATGAGTGGTGACGAGCAGTACTTC
CAWSMSGDEQYF
>TRBJ1-3|TRBV30|-|-
TGTGCCTGGAGTGTACCGAAATGGAGGGGCACCATATATTTT
CAWSVPKWRGTIYF
>TRBJ1-5|TRBV6-6|-|-
TGTGCCAGCAGCTATCTTCAAGAGTGGGTGGGAGACAATCAGCCCCAGCATTTT
CASSYLQEWVGDNQPQHF
>TRBJ1-5|TRBV6-6|-|TRBD1
TGTGCCAGCAGAACGAGACAGGGGAGCGGCAATCAGCCCCAGCATTTT
CASRTRQGSGNQPQHF
>TRBJ2-3|TRBV12-3/TRBV12-4|-|TRBD2
TGTGCCAGCAGGATAGCGGGAGGGAGCACAGATACGCAGTATTTT
CASRIAGGSTDTQYF
>TRBJ2-7|TRBV6-5|-|-
TGTGCCAGCAGTTCCTGGACTCTTACGGAGCAGTACTTT
CASSSWTLTEQYF
>TRBJ2-4|TRBV12-3/TRBV12-4|many|-
TGTGCCAGCCATAGTCGGGGCAGGGGAAACATTCAGTACTTC
CASHSRGRGNIQYF
>TRBJ1-5|TRBV16|-|-
TGTGCCAGCAGTCCGAGGGGCGGTATTCAGCCCCAGCATTTT
CASSPRGGIQPQHF
>TRBJ2-1|TRBV11-1|-|-
TGTGCCGGCAACTTAGGACAGCTGAACAATGAGCAGTTCTTC
CAGNLGQLNNEQFF
>TRBJ2-3|TRBV5-5|-|TRBD2
TGTGCCAGCAGCCTTCAAATTCTGGCTAGCGGGAGCCCAGATACGCAGTATTTT
CASSLQILASGSPDTQYF
>TRBJ1-1|TRBV30|once|-
TGTGCCTGGAATGTCAGAGAATCGACAGCTTTCTTT
CAWNVRESTAFF
>TRBJ2-7|TRBV4-3|medium-sized|-
TGCGCCAGCAGCCAAGCAGTTTCCTACGAGCAGTACTTC
CASSQAVSYEQYF
>TRBJ2-1|TRBV6-1|few|-
TGTGCCAGCAGGCACTTTGACTCCTACAATGAGCAGTTCTTC
CASRHFDSYNEQFF
>TRBJ2-1|TRBV6-1|-|-
TGTGCCAGCAGTATGATACCACCGGCAGAACTGAATGAGCAGTTCTTC
CASSMIPPAELNEQFF
>TRBJ2-7|TRBV12-3/TRBV12-4|few|-
TGTGTCAGCAGTCCTCCCGGGACACCCTCCGAGCAGTACTTC
CVSSPPGTPSEQYF
>TRBJ2-7|TRBV5-1|-|TRBD2
TGCGCCAGCAGCTTGCATAGGACTAGTTCCTACGAGCAGTACTTC
CASSLHRTSSYEQYF
>TRBJ2-2|TRBV11-2|once|-
TGTGCCAGCAGCTTAGATTGGAGCTATACTACCGGGGAACTGTTTTTT
CASSLDWSYTTGELFF
>TRBJ2-7|TRBV29-1|-|TRBD2
TGCAGCGTTGTAGCCGCCTGCGGGAGCGACGAGCAGTACTTC
CSVVAACGSDEQYF
>TRBJ1-1|TRBV28|once|-
TGTGCCAGCAGTTTAAAGCCGAAAACTGAAGCTTTCTTT
CASSLKPKTEAFF
>TRBJ2-1|TRBV6-5|-|TRBD2
TGTGCCAGCCATAGCGGGAGGCTGGTAGGCGGTGAGCAGATCTTC
CASHSGRLVGGEQIF
>TRBJ2-3|TRBV30|-|TRBD2
TGTGCCTGGAGTCCGCGACGGACTAGCGGGAAGTCAGATACGCAGTATTTT
CAWSPRRTSGKSDTQYF
>TRBJ2-7|TRBV6-5|-|-
TGTGCCAGCATTTACTCCCTCGGAGGGGAGTCCTACGAGCAGTACTTC
CASIYSLGGESYEQYF
>TRBJ1-4|TRBV5-4|-|TRBD1
TGTGCCAGCAGCTTGGTCGGGACAGGGGATAAAAAACTGTTTTTT
CASSLVGTGDKKLFF
>TRBJ1-1|TRBV5-6|-|-
TGTGCCAGCAGCTTGTCGATGGCCCTGAACACTGAAGCTTTCTTT
CASSLSMALNTEAFF
>TRBJ2-5|TRBV6-1|-|-
TGTGCCAGCACCCCATCTTGGGGGAGTCAAGAGACCCAGCACTTC
CASTPSWGSQETQHF
>TRBJ2-3|TRBV12-5|-|TRBD1
TGTGCTAGTGGTTTGGGGGAGACCGGGACAGATACACAGTATTTT
CASGLGETGTDTQYF
>TRBJ1-2|TRBV5-6|-|-
TGTGCCAGCAGCTCAAGGGGCCAGGTCCTTTATGGCTACACCTTC
CASSSRGQVLYGYTF
>TRBJ2-5|TRBV7-7|-|TRBD2
TGTGCCAGAGGACTAGCGGGAGGACGGTACCAAGAGACCCAGTACTTC
CARGLAGGRYQETQYF
>TRBJ2-5|TRBV4-3|-|-
TGCGCCAGCAGCCAATTTGGGGGGTTTTGGGAACAGGGCCGAAGAAGCAAGGAGCAAGAGACCCAGTACTTC
CASSQFGGFWEQGRRSKEQETQYF
>TRBJ2-7|TRBV5-1|many|-
TGCGCCAGCAGCTTGCCTTCCTACGAGCAGTACTTC
CASSLPSYEQYF
>TRBJ2-7|TRBV4-2|many|-
TGTGCCAGCAGCCAAGAGGTAGGGACCGAGCAGTACTTC
CASSQEVGTEQYF
>TRBJ1-2|TRBV10-3|many|-
TGTGCCATCAGTGAAGACCGCATTAGTGATGGCTACACCTTC
CAISEDRISDGYTF
>TRBJ2-7|TRBV6-2/TRBV6-3|-|-
TGTGCCAACTTTAAGGCGGGACTCACCTCCTACGAGCAGTACTTC
CANFKAGLTSYEQYF
>TRBJ2-7|TRBV12-3/TRBV12-4|-|-
TGTGTCAGCTGTTTAGGGCGACTGGGGGGAGAGCAGTACTTC
CVSCLGRLGGEQYF
>TRBJ2-7|TRBV12-3/TRBV12-4|many|-
TGTGCCAGCACCCCCCTCGCCCGCAGGGATGGCGAGCAGTACTTC
CASTPLARRDGEQYF
>TRBJ2-1|TRBV30|-|TRBD2
TGTGCCTGGAGCACCGGGACTAGATCTTACAATGAGCAGTTCTTC
CAWSTGTRSYNEQFF
>TRBJ2-3|TRBV5-1|few|TRBD1
TGCGCCAGCAGCAGGACAGGGATCTCAGATACGCAGTATTTT
CASSRTGISDTQYF
>TRBJ2-3|TRBV7-9|-|-
TGTGCCAGCAGTGGTGATACGCAGTATTTT
CASSGDTQYF
>TRBJ2-1|TRBV19|-|-
TGTGCCAGTAGGGACGGGGGGCGGAATGAGCAGTTCTTC
CASRDGGRNEQFF
>TRBJ1-2|TRBV4-1|many|-
TGCGCCAGCAGCCAGGCCGGGGACGGATATGGCTACACCTTC
CASSQAGDGYGYTF
>TRBJ2-1|TRBV6-9|many|TRBD2
TGTGCCAGCAGTTCCCCCACACTAGCGGGAGTGGGTGAGCAGTTCTTC
CASSSPTLAGVGEQFF
>TRBJ2-3|TRBV6-1|many|TRBD1
TGTGCCAGCAGATCCGGGACAGGGGGCGTAGATACGCAGTATTTT
CASRSGTGGVDTQYF
>TRBJ2-3|TRBV11-1|-|TRBD2
TGTGCCAGCAGCTTAGGAGCGGGGCCCGCAGATATGCAGTATTTT
CASSLGAGPADMQYF
>TRBJ1-2|TRBV6-1|-|-
TGTGCCAGCAAAAACCACGCTAGCTATGGTTACACCTTC
CASKNHASYGYTF
>TRBJ2-5|TRBV28|-|-
TGTGCCGGCAGTTTTATAGAGTTGGGTCAGACCCAGTACTTC
CAGSFIELGQTQYF
>TRBJ2-2|TRBV4-2|-|TRBD1
TGTGCCAACAACCGGGGACAGGGGGCTCGGACCGGGGAGCTGTTTTTT
CANNRGQGARTGELFF
>TRBJ2-7|TRBV28|-|-
TGTACCAGCAGTTATTTCACGGACGAGCAGTACTTC
CTSSYFTDEQYF
>TRBJ2-7|TRBV28|few|TRBD2
TGTGCCAGCAGTTTGATAGGGGCGGGAGATCCCTACGAGCAGTACTTC
CASSLIGAGDPYEQYF
>TRBJ1-4|TRBV6-6|few|-
TGTGACAGCAGTTACCCCTCGGGGGGGCTGGACGAAAAACTGTTTTTT
CDSSYPSGGLDEKLFF